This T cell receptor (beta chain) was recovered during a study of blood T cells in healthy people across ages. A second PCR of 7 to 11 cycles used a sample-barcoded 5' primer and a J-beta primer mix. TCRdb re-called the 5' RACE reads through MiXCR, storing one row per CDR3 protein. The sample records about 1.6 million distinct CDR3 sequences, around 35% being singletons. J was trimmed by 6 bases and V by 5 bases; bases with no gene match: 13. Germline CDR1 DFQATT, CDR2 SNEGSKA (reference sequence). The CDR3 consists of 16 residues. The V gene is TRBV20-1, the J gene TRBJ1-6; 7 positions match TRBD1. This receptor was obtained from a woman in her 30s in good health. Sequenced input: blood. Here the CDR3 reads CSAVDPRTGANSPLHF. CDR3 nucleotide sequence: TGCAGTGCTGTCGATCCCCGAACAGGGGCTAATTCACCCCTCCACTTT.